This T cell receptor (beta chain) was recovered during a study of cytomegalovirus exposure and HLA in healthy donors. Amplification used 60 Vbeta primers and 13 Jbeta primers. Repertoires were generated with immunoSEQ multiplex PCR, while TCRdb's copy carries only in-frame clones and drops some. The repertoire table contains roughly 40,000 clones. General observations from the study: Being productive about 90% or about 30% of the time was typical of most TCR beta V segments in an earlier analysis.

With respect to this clone: The antigen is undetermined.

The CDR3 loop spans 15 amino acids. Trimming removed 2 bases at V and 0 bases at J, with 11 bases between. CDR1 is MGHRA and CDR2 is YSYEKL in the germline V gene. The chain joins TRBV4-1 to TRBJ2-7; a possible D gene is TRBD2 (6 bases). Source material: PBMCs. The TCR originated in a man aged 25 to 40 in good health and CMV-seronegative. In DNA form, the CDR3 reads TGCGCCAGCAGCCAATATGCGGGAAGCTCCTACGAGCAGTACTTC. The encoded protein is CASSQYAGSSYEQYF.